This T cell receptor (beta chain) derives from a study of blood T cell repertoires in COVID-19. Across the study: The samples span acute and convalescent COVID-19 from the United States, Italy and Spain.

Seattle cases were enrolled at active infection and followed longitudinally. Authors' analysis steps: Amplifying reference gene primers gave estimates of nucleated cell counts. The assay was immunoSEQ multiplex PCR, and TCRdb's table has in-frame clones only and misses some. The DNA gave D and trimming, while V, J and clone size come from that table. Counted here are under 400,000 clones, more than 70% occurring once; the ten biggest clones make up 1.5% to 2%. With 0 bases removed from V and 9 bases from J, the gap between germline ends came to 13 bases. This CDR3 has 13 amino acids. In germline, CDR1 is SGHTS, CDR2 YDEGEE.

Sequenced material: peripheral blood. This chain links TRBV5-8 with TRBJ2-7; D may be TRBD2 (6 bases). This clonotype was sampled from a woman aged 25 to 39 with COVID-19, enrolled during active disease. The CDR3 sequence is CASSLEEGKGQYF. For the CDR3, the DNA is TGTGCCAGCAGCTTGGAGGAGGGTAAGGGGCAGTACTTC.